Presented here are 14 T cell receptor beta chains from one specimen sequenced in a study of blood T cell repertoires in COVID-19. Assay used: immunoSEQ multiplex PCR; TCRdb lists only in-frame clones, some missing. Here the sample spans around 200,000 clones, approximately 83% being singletons. Input material: peripheral blood. The receptors stem from a human donor with active or convalescent COVID-19. The donor label of this sample is uncertain.

This chain connects TRBV30 to TRBJ1-2; weak D call: TRBD1 (5 bases). CDR1 is GTSNPN, CDR2 SVGIG, per germline (reference sequence). The CDR3 totals 13 residues. The V gene lost 7 bases and the J gene lost 8 bases, with 20 bases spanning the gap. In DNA form, the CDR3 reads TGTGCCTCCCCGAGGGCAGGGACTATAGGCTACACCTTC. Its translation: CASPRAGTIGYTF.

The chain is built from TRBV2 and TRBJ2-1; TRBD2 agrees at 11 bases. V gave up 8 bases and J gave up 7 bases; unmatched junction bases: 16. Germline V CDR1 and CDR2: SNHLY, FYNNEI. CDR3 length equals 17 residues. The CDR3 region is CASGLPTTSGVGNEQFF. CDR3 nucleotide sequence: TGTGCCAGCGGTCTACCCACGACTAGCGGGGTGGGGAATGAGCAGTTCTTC.

V gene TRBV6-2 or TRBV6-3 combines with J gene TRBJ1-2, with a weak D call TRBD1 (6 bases). Trimming took 0 bases from V and 5 from J, leaving 22 bases between them. Looked up from germline, CDR1 is MNHEY and CDR2 is SVGEGT. The CDR3 sequence is 18 residues long. For the CDR3, the DNA is TGTGCCAGCAGTTACTCGAAGGCGGGGGCAGCTTCATGGTATGGCTACACCTTC. Amino acids: CASSYSKAGAASWYGYTF.

The chain employs TRBV13 and TRBJ1-1, with 9 bases lining up with TRBD1. Germline values: CDR1 PRHDT, CDR2 FYEKMQ (reference sequence). The CDR3 loop spans 14 amino acids. The V and J ends lost 4 bases and 8 bases, in that order; junction bases with no gene match: 8. CDR3: CASSWRPTGGEAFF. As DNA, the CDR3 is TGTGCCAGCAGCTGGAGACCGACAGGGGGAGAAGCTTTCTTT.

This clone was observed a few times. The chain has TRBV7-3 and TRBJ1-6; 10 positions agree with TRBD1. V lost 2 bases to trimming and J lost 10 bases; unmatched junction nucleotides: 2. Germline values: CDR1 SGHTA, CDR2 FQGTGA. The CDR3 consists of 14 residues. CDR3: CASSLGTGVSPLHF. As DNA, the CDR3 is TGTGCCAGCAGCTTAGGGACAGGGGTCTCACCCCTCCACTTT.

This clone was seen a single time. The V call is TRBV6-1, the J call TRBJ1-1, with a tentative D call TRBD1 (6 bases). Trimming took 5 bases from V and 6 from J, leaving 10 bases between them. The CDR3 spans 12 residues. Per the germline V gene, CDR1 is MNHNS and CDR2 is SASEGT. This CDR3 reads CASSSRGAEAFF. The CDR3 DNA is TGTGCCAGCAGTTCCAGGGGTGCTGAAGCTTTCTTT.

The rearrangement uses TRBV7-9 and TRBJ2-1; D possibly corresponds to TRBD2 (6 bases). The CDR3 spans 15 residues. Germline-derived CDR1 and CDR2 are SEHNR and FQNEAQ (reference sequence). The V gene lost 4 bases and the J gene lost 7 bases, with 17 bases spanning the gap. CDR3 loop: CASSWRGPPMNEQFF. The CDR3 region has the DNA TGTGCCAGCAGCTGGAGGGGTCCCCCTATGAATGAGCAGTTCTTC.

The chain employs TRBV5-1 and TRBJ2-1; a possible D gene is TRBD2 (5 bases). The V end lost 0 bases, the J end lost 9 bases, and 19 bases lay between the germline ends. CDR1 is SGHRS, CDR2 YFSETQ, per germline. This CDR3 contains 16 residues. The CDR3 loop reads CASSLELYGIRPEQFF. The CDR3, as DNA: TGCGCCAGCAGCTTGGAATTATACGGGATCCGTCCTGAGCAGTTCTTC.

The chain links TRBV18 to TRBJ1-2; D might be TRBD1 (5 bases). The CDR3 has 15 amino acids. Per germline, CDR1 KGHSH and CDR2 LQKENI. V shed 6 bases and J shed 4 bases, with 18 bases lying between them. CDR3 in DNA: TGTGCCAGCTCCCTCAGTGGGCAGGGAGGCTATGGCTACACCTTC. Protein sequence: CASSLSGQGGYGYTF.

The chain is built from TRBV10-1 and TRBJ2-7; D is undetermined. The germline V gene encodes CDR1 WNHNN and CDR2 SYGVQD (reference sequence). Trimming stripped 7 bases from V and 3 bases from J, with 10 bases between. There are 12 residues in the CDR3. CDR3 bases: TGCGCCAGCACCCAAACACACTACGAGCAGTACTTC. This encodes CASTQTHYEQYF.

The chain links TRBV6-2 or TRBV6-3 to TRBJ2-5, with D possibly TRBD2 on 6 matching bases. Germline lookup yields CDR1 MNHEY and CDR2 SVGEGT. This CDR3 contains 11 residues. Trimming took off 2 bases at V and 9 bases at J, with 7 bases between the two ends. CDR3 bases: TGTGCCAGCAGTTACGGCGGGGCCCAGTACTTC. This encodes CASSYGGAQYF.

This rearrangement joins TRBV9 to TRBJ1-4; 8 bases are shared with TRBD1. The germline V gene encodes CDR1 SGDLS and CDR2 YYNGEE. Trimming took 7 bases from V and 8 from J; bases not matched to a gene: 7. This CDR3 region has 13 residues. Written as DNA, the CDR3 is TGTGCCAGCTGCGGACAGGGTTGCGAAAAACTGTTTTTT. Protein sequence: CASCGQGCEKLFF. Full variable domain (outside the CDR3, taken from reference TRBV9 and TRBJ1-4): DSGVTQTPKHLITATGQRVTLRCSPRSGDLSVYWYQQSLDQGLQFLIQYYNGEERAKGNILERFSAQQFPDLHSELNLSSLELGDSALYFCASCGQGCEKLFFGSGTQLSVL.

V usage is TRBV2 and J usage is TRBJ2-7, with D unclear. With 4 bases removed from V and 9 bases from J, the gap between germline ends came to 10 bases. Per germline, CDR1 SNHLY and CDR2 FYNNEI. The CDR3 spans 11 residues. In DNA, the CDR3 is TGTGCCAGCAGTGTAGCATTCGGGCAGTACTTC. It codes for CASSVAFGQYF.

The chain combines TRBV7-6 with TRBJ2-5; D remains ambiguous. Per the germline V gene, CDR1 is SGHVS and CDR2 is FNYEAQ. The CDR3 sequence is 12 residues long. V was trimmed by 0 bases and J by 10 bases, leaving 9 bases between them. CDR3 coding DNA: TGTGCCAGCAGCTTAGCGCCGGGTGGCCAGTACTTC. Protein: CASSLAPGGQYF.